The 6 T cell receptor beta chains listed next were all sequenced from one sample in a study of sequential checkpoint blockade in melanoma. Treatment described: randomized to nivolumab then ipilimumab (arm A) or the reverse (arm B). The assay was immunoSEQ multiplex PCR, and TCRdb's table has in-frame clones only and misses some. The data hold some 30,000 clones, with roughly 84% observed a single time. The sample consisted of CD8+ T cells sorted from blood (inferred from file names), taken from a patient given nivolumab and ipilimumab in sequence. These receptors were taken from a human donor with melanoma.

V gene TRBV5-6 combines with J gene TRBJ2-1; D possibly corresponds to TRBD2 (5 bases). Trimming removed 4 bases from V and 5 bases from J, with 7 bases in between. Germline CDR1 reads SGHDT; CDR2 reads YYEEEE. The CDR3 spans 12 residues. Written as DNA, the CDR3 is TGTGCCAGCAGCCCCGGGGACAATGAGCAGTTCTTC. This sequence encodes CASSPGDNEQFF.

The chain links TRBV27 to TRBJ2-3; D is perhaps TRBD1 (6 bases). Looked up from germline, CDR1 is MNHEY and CDR2 is SMNVEV (reference sequence). The germline V and J ends were trimmed by 9 bases and 6 bases, with 22 bases remaining between them. CDR3 size: 15 residues. In DNA form, the CDR3 reads TGTGCCAGTACTACCTCACAGGGAGCCGCCGATACGCAGTATTTT. It codes for CASTTSQGAADTQYF.

This chain connects TRBV27 to TRBJ2-2; TRBD1 agrees at 8 bases. The V gene's germline CDR1 is MNHEY and CDR2 SMNVEV (reference sequence). This CDR3 spans 15 amino acids. With V trimmed by 5 bases and J by 1 base, 3 bases remained unmatched. CDR3 sequence reads: CASSPGTGNTGELFF. In DNA, the CDR3 is TGTGCCAGCAGTCCCGGGACAGGGAACACCGGGGAGCTGTTTTTT.

The rearrangement joins TRBV5-6 to TRBJ1-5; D ambiguous. The ends were cut back, 5 bases at V and 8 bases at J, with 14 bases in the middle. This CDR3 is built from 13 residues. Looked up from germline, CDR1 is SGHDT and CDR2 is YYEEEE. The CDR3 sequence is CASSYGGLEPQHF. The DNA of the CDR3 is TGTGCCAGCAGTTACGGTGGTTTGGAGCCCCAGCATTTT.

The chain carries TRBV13 and TRBJ2-7; D possibly corresponds to TRBD1 (5 bases). This CDR3 has 12 amino acids. V lost 2 bases and J lost 5, with 7 bases in between. Germline V gives CDR1 PRHDT, CDR2 FYEKMQ (reference sequence). This CDR3 reads CASSLNRNEQYF. Written as DNA, the CDR3 is TGTGCCAGCAGCTTAAACAGGAACGAGCAGTACTTC.

CDR3 in DNA: TGTGCCAGTAGTCCTAGGACGGGAAACACTGAAGCTTTCTTT. It codes for CASSPRTGNTEAFF. The chain recombines TRBV19 with TRBJ1-1; no firm D call. The V gene's germline CDR1 is LNHDA and CDR2 SQIVND (reference sequence). With 5 bases removed from V and 2 bases from J, the gap between germline ends came to 12 bases. This CDR3 has 14 residues.